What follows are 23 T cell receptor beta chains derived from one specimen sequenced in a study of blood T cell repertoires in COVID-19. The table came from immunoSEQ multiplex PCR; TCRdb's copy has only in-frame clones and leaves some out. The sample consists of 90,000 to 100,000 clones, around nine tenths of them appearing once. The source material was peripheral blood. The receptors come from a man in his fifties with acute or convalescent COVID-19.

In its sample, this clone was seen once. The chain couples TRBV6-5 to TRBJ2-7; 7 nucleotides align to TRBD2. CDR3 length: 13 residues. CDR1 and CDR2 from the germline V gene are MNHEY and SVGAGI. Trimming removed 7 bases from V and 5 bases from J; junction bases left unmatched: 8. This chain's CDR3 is CASTGGAMNEQYF. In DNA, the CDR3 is TGTGCCAGCACGGGAGGAGCAATGAACGAGCAGTACTTC.

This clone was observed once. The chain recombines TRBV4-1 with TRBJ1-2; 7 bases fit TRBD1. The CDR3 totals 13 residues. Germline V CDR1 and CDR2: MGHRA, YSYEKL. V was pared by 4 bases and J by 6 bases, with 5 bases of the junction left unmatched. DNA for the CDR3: TGCGCCAGCAGCCTGCACAGGGGCGATGGCTACACCTTC. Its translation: CASSLHRGDGYTF.

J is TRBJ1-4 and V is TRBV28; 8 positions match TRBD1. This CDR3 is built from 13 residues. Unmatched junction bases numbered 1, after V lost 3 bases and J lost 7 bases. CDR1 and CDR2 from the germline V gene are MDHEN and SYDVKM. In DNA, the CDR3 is TGTGCCAGCAGTTTGGACAGGGCTGAAAAACTGTTTTTT. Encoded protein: CASSLDRAEKLFF. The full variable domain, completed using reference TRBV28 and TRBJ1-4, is DVKVTQSSRYLVKRTGEKVFLECVQDMDHENMFWYRQDPGLGLRLIYFSYDVKMKEKGDIPEGYSVSREKKERFSLILESASTNQTSMYLCASSLDRAEKLFFGSGTQLSVL.

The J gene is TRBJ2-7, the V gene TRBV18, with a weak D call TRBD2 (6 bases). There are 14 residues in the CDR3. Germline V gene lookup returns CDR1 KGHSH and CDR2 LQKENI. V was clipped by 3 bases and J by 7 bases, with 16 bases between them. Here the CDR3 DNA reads TGTGCCAGCTCACCTCAGGACGGGGGAATAGAGCAGTACTTC. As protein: CASSPQDGGIEQYF.

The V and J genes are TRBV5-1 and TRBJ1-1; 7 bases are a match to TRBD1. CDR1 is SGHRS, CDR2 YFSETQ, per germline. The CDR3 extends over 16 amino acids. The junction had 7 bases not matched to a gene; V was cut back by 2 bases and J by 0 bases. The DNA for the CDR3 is TGCGCCAGCAGCTTAACCGGGACAGCCATGAACACTGAAGCTTTCTTT. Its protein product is CASSLTGTAMNTEAFF.

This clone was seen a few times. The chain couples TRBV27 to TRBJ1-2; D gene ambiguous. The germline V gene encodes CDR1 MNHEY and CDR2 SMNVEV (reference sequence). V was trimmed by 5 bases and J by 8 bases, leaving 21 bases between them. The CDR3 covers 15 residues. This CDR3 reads CASSPNPRRVEGYTF. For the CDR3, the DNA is TGTGCCAGCAGTCCAAACCCCAGGCGAGTTGAGGGCTACACCTTC.

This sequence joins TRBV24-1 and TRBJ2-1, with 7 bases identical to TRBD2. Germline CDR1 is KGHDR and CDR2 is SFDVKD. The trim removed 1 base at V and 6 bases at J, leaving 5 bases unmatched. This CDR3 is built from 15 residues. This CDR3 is CATSDFEREVNEQFF. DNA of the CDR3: TGTGCCACCAGTGATTTTGAACGGGAGGTCAATGAGCAGTTCTTC.

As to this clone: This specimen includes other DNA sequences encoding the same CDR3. CDR3 in amino acids: CASSRQGANYGYTF. Written as DNA, the CDR3 is TGTGCCAGCAGTCGACAGGGGGCTAACTATGGCTACACCTTC. The chain has TRBV2 and TRBJ1-2, with 9 bases fitting TRBD1. With 5 bases clipped from V and 0 bases from J, the junction kept 1 base outside the gene matches. Per the germline V gene, CDR1 is SNHLY and CDR2 is FYNNEI. The CDR3 extends over 14 amino acids.

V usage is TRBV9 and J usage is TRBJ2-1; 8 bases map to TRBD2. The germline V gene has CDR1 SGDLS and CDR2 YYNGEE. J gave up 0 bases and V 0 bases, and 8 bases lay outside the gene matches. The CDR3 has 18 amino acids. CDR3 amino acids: CASSVVGVGTSSYNEQFF. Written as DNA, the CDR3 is TGTGCCAGCAGCGTAGTGGGGGTGGGGACTAGCTCCTACAATGAGCAGTTCTTC.

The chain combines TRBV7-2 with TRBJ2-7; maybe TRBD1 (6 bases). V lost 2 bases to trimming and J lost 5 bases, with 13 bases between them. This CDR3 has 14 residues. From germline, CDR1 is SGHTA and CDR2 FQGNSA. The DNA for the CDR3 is TGTGCCAGCAGCTTACCAGGGGAAGGGGACGAGCAGTACTTC. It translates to CASSLPGEGDEQYF.

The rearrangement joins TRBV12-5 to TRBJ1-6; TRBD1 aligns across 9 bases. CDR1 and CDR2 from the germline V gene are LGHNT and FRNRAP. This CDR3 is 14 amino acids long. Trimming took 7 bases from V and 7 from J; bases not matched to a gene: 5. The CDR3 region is CASATGGENSPLHF. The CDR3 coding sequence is TGTGCTAGTGCCACAGGGGGCGAGAATTCACCCCTCCACTTT. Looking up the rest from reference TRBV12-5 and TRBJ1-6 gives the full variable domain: DARVTQTPRHKVTEMGQEVTMRCQPILGHNTVFWYRQTMMQGLELLAYFRNRAPLDDSGMPKDRFSAEMPDATLATLKIQPSEPRDSAVYFCASATGGENSPLHFGNGTRLTVT.

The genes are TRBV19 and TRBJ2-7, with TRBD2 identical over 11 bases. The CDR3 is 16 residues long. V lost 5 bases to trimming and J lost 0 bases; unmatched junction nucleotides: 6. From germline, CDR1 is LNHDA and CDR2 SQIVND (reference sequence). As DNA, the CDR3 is TGTGCCAGTAGTCCTCCTAGCGGGAGGAGCTCCTACGAGCAGTACTTC. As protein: CASSPPSGRSSYEQYF.

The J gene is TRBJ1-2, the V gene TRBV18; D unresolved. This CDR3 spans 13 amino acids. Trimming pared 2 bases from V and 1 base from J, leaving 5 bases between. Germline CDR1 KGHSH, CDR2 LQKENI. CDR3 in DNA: TGTGCCAGCTCACCAGCCGGTAACTATGGCTACACCTTC. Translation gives CASSPAGNYGYTF. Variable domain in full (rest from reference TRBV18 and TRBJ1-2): NAGVMQNPRHLVRRRGQEARLRCSPMKGHSHVYWYRQLPEEGLKFMVYLQKENIIDESGMPKERFSAEFPKEGPSILRIQQVVRGDSAAYFCASSPAGNYGYTFGSGTRLTVV.

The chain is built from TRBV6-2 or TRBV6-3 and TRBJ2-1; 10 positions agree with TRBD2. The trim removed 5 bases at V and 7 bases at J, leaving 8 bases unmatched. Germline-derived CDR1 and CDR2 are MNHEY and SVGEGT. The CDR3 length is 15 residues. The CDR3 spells CASSRRASGGNEQFF. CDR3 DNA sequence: TGTGCCAGCAGTCGCCGGGCTAGCGGGGGAAATGAGCAGTTCTTC.

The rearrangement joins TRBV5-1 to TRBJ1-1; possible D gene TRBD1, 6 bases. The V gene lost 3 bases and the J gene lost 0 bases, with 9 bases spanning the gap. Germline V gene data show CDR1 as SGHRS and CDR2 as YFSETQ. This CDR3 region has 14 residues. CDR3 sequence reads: CASSSSGVNTEAFF. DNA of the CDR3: TGCGCCAGCAGCTCATCAGGGGTGAACACTGAAGCTTTCTTT. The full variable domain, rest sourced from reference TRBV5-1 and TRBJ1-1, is KAGVTQTPRYLIKTRGQQVTLSCSPISGHRSVSWYQQTPGQGLQFLFEYFSETQRNKGNFPGRFSGRQFSNSRSEMNVSTLELGDSALYLCASSSSGVNTEAFFGQGTRLTVV.

The DNA for the CDR3 is TGTGCCAGTAGGCGTAGGACAGGGAAAAACGCCGGGGAGCTGTTTTTT. Protein product: CASRRRTGKNAGELFF. This rearrangement joins TRBV19 to TRBJ2-2, with 8 bases aligning to TRBD1. CDR3 size: 16 residues. CDR1 is LNHDA, CDR2 SQIVND, per germline (reference sequence). The V gene end was trimmed by 6 bases and the J gene end by 6 bases; junction bases not matched to a gene: 12.

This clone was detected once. The CDR3 loop reads CASSLAWAPDPYGYTF. In DNA, the CDR3 is TGTGCCAGCAGCTTAGCTTGGGCACCTGATCCCTATGGCTACACCTTC. The gene calls are TRBV11-2 and TRBJ1-2; D gene uncertain. CDR1 and CDR2 (germline): SGHAT, FQNNGV. The length of the CDR3 is 16 residues. Between the trimmed V and J ends, which lost 1 base and 4 bases, there was a span of 16 bases. The full variable domain, rest sourced from reference TRBV11-2 and TRBJ1-2, is EAGVAQSPRYKIIEKRQSVAFWCNPISGHATLYWYQQILGQGPKLLIQFQNNGVVDDSQLPKDRFSAERLKGVDSTLKIQPAKLEDSAVYLCASSLAWAPDPYGYTFGSGTRLTVV.

CDR3 sequence: CASSSGTSGRETQYF. In DNA form, the CDR3 reads TGTGCCAGCAGCTCCGGGACTAGCGGGAGAGAGACCCAGTACTTC. J is TRBJ2-5 and V is TRBV7-3; TRBD2 matches at 14 bases. CDR3 length: 15 amino acids. V shed 4 bases, J shed 4 bases, and the junction held 2 bases outside the gene matches. Germline CDR1 is SGHTA and CDR2 is FQGTGA.

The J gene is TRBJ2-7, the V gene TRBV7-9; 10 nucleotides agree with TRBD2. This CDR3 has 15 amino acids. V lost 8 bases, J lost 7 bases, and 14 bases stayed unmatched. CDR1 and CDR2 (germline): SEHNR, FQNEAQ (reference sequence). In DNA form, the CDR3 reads TGTGCCAGCCTAAAATCCGGGACTAGCGTGGGGGAGCAGTACTTC. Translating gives CASLKSGTSVGEQYF.

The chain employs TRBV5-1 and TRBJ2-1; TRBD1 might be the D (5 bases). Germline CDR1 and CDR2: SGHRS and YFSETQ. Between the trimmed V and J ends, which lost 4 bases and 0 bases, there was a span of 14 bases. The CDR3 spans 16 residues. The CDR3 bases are TGCGCCAGCAGCCTCCAGGGTTTTGGCTCCTACAATGAGCAGTTCTTC. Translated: CASSLQGFGSYNEQFF.

The CDR3 sequence: CASSPRLETAAFF. CDR3 in DNA: TGTGCCAGCAGCCCCCGGTTAGAAACCGCGGCTTTCTTT. The V call is TRBV11-2, the J call TRBJ1-1; D uncertain. Germline CDR1 is SGHAT and CDR2 is FQNNGV. The length of the CDR3 is 13 residues. The germline V and J ends were trimmed by 5 bases and 11 bases, with 18 bases remaining between them.

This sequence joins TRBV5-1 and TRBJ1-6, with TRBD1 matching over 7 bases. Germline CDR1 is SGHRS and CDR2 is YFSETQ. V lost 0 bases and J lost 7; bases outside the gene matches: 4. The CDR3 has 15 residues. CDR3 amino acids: CASSLERGRNSPLHF. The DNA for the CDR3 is TGCGCCAGCAGCTTGGAGAGGGGGCGGAATTCACCCCTCCACTTT.

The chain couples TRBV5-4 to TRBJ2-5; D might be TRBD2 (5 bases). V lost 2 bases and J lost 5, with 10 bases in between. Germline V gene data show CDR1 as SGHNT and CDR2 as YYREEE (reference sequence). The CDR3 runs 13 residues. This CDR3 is CASSFSSRETQYF. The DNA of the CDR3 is TGTGCCAGCAGCTTTTCTAGCCGGGAGACCCAGTACTTC.